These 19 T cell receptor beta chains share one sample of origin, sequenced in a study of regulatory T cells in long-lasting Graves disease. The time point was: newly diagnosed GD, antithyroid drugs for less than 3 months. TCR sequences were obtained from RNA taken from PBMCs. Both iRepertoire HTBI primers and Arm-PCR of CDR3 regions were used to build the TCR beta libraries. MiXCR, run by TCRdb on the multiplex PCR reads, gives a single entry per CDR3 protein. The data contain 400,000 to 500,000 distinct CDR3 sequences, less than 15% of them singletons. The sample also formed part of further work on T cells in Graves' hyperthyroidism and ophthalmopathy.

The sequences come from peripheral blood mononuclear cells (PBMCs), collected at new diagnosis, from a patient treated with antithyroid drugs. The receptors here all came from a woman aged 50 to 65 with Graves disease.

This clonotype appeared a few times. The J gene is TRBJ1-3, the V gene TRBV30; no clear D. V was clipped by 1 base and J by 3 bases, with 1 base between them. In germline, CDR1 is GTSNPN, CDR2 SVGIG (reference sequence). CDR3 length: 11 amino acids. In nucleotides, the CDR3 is TGTGCCTGGAGTGGTGGAAACACCATATATTTT. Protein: CAWSGGNTIYF.

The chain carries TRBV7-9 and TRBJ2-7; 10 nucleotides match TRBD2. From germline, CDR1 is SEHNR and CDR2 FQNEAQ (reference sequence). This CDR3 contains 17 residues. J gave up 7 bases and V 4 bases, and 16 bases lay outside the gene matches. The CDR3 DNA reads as TGTGCCAGCAGCTCCACTCTCACAGCGGGAGGGCCTTGGGAGCAGTACTTC. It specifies CASSSTLTAGGPWEQYF.

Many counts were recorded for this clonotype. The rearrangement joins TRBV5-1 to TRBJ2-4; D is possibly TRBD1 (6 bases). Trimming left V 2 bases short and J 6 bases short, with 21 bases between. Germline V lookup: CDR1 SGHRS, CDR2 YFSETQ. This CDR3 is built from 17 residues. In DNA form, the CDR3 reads TGCGCCAGCAGCTTAGACAGGTCCCCAGGTGGAGGAAACATTCAGTACTTC. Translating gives CASSLDRSPGGGNIQYF.

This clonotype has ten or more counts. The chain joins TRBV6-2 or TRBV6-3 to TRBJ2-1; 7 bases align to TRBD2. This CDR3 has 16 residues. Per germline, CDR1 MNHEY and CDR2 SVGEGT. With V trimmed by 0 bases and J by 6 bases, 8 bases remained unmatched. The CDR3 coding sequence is TGTGCCAGCAGTTACTCCGGGGGGTTCCCTCCCAATGAGCAGTTCTTC. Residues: CASSYSGGFPPNEQFF.

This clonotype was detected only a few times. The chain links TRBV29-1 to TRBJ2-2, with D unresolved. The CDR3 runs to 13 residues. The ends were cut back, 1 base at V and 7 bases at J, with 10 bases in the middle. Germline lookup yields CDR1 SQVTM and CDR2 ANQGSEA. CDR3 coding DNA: TGCAGCGTTGAAGGCAATACCAGCGGGGAGCTGTTTTTT. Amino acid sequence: CSVEGNTSGELFF.

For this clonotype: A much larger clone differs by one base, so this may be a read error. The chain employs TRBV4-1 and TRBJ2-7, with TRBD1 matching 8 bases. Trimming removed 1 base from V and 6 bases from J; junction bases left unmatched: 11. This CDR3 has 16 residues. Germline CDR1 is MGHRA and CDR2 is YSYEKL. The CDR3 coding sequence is TGCGCCAGCAGCCAAGCACAACCCCGGACAGGGCGCGAGCAGTACTTC. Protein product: CASSQAQPRTGREQYF.

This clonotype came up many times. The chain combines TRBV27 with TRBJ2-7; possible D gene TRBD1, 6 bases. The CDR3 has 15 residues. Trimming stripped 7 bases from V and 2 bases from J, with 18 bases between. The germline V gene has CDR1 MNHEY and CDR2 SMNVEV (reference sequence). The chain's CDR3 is CASMLRPQGPYEQYF. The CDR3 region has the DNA TGTGCCAGCATGCTCAGGCCACAGGGCCCCTACGAGCAGTACTTC.

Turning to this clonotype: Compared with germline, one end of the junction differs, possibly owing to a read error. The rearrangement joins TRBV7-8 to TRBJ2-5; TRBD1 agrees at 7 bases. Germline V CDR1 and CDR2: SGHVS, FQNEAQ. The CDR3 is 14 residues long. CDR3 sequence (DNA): TGTGCCAGCAGCCTAGGGACAGTCCAAGAGGCCCAGTACTTC. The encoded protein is CASSLGTVQEAQYF.

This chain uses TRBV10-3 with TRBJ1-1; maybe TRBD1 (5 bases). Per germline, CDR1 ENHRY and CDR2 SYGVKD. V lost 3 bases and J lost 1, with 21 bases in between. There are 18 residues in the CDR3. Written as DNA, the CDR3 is TGTGCCATCAGTGACCCCGGGACGATATCCCCTACGAACACTGAAGCTTTCTTT. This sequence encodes CAISDPGTISPTNTEAFF.

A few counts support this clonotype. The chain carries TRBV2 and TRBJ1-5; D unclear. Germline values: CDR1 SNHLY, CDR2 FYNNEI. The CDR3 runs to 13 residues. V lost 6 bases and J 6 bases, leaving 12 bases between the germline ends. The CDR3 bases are TGTGCCAGCAGGCGGGAAGGGAGTCAGCCCCAGCATTTT. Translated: CASRREGSQPQHF.

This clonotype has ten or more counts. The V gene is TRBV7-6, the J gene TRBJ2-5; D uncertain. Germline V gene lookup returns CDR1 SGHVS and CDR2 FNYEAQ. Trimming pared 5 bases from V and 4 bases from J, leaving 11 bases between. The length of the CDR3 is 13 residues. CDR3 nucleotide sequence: TGTGCCAGCAGCCCTCGGACCCGAGAGACCCAGTACTTC. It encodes CASSPRTRETQYF. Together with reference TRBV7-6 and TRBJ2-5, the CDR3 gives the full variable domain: GAGVSQSPRYKVTKRGQDVALRCDPISGHVSLYWYRQALGQGPEFLTYFNYEAQQDKSGLPNDRFSAERPEGSISTLTIQRTEQRDSAMYRCASSPRTRETQYFGPGTRLLVL.

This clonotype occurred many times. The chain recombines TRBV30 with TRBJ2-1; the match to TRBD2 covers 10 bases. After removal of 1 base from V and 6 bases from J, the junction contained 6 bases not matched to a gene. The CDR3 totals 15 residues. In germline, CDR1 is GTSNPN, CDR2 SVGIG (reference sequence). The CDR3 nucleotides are TGTGCCTGGAGTGCCCTAGCGGGAGAGGTCAATGAGCAGTTCTTC. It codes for CAWSALAGEVNEQFF.

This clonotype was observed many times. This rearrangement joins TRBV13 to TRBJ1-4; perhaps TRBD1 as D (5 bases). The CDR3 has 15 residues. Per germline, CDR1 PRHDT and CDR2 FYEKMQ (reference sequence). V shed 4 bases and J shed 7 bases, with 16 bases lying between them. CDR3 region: CASSSPSAGAEKLFF. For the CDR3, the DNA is TGTGCCAGCAGCTCCCCCTCTGCTGGGGCTGAAAAACTGTTTTTT.

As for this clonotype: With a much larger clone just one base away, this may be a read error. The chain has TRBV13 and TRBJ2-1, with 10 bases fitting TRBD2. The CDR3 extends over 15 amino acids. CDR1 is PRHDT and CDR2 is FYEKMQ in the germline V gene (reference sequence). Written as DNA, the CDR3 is TGTGCCAGCAGATTAGGGCTAGCGGGAGCTACGGAGCAGTTCTTC. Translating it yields CASRLGLAGATEQFF.

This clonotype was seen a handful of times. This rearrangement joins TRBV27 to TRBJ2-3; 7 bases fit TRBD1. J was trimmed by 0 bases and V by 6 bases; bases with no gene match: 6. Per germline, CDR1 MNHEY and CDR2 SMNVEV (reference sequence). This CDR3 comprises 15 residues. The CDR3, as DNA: TGTGCCAGCAGCCGGACAGGAGATAGCACAGATACGCAGTATTTT. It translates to CASSRTGDSTDTQYF.

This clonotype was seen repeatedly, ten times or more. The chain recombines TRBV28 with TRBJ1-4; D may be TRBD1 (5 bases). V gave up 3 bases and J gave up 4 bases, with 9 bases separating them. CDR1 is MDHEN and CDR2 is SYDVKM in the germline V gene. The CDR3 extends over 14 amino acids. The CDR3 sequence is CASSFPQGNEKLFF. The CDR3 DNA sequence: TGTGCCAGCAGTTTTCCGCAGGGTAATGAAAAACTGTTTTTT. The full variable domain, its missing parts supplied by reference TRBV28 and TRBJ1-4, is DVKVTQSSRYLVKRTGEKVFLECVQDMDHENMFWYRQDPGLGLRLIYFSYDVKMKEKGDIPEGYSVSREKKERFSLILESASTNQTSMYLCASSFPQGNEKLFFGSGTQLSVL.

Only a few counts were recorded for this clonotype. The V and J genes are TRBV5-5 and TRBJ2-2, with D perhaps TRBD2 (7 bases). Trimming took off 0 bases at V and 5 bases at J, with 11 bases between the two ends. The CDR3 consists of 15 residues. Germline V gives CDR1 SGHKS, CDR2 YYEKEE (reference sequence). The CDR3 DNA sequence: TGTGCCAGCAGCTTGGGGGGGGGCTCAACCGGGGAGCTGTTTTTT. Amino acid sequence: CASSLGGGSTGELFF.

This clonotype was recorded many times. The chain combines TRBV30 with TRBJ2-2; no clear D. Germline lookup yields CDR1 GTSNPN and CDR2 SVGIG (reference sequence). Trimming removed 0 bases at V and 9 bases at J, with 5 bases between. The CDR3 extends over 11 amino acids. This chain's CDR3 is CAWSVFRELFF. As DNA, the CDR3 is TGTGCCTGGAGTGTATTCCGGGAGCTGTTTTTT.

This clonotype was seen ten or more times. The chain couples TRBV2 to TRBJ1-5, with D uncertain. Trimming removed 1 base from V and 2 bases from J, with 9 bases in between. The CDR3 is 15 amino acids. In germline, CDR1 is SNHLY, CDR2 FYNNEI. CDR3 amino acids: CASSEEVSGNQPQHF. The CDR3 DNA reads TGTGCCAGCAGTGAAGAGGTCTCAGGCAATCAGCCCCAGCATTTT. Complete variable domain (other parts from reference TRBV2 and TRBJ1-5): EPEVTQTPSHQVTQMGQEVILRCVPISNHLYFYWYRQILGQKVEFLVSFYNNEISEKSEIFDDQFSVERPDGSNFTLKIRSTKLEDSAMYFCASSEEVSGNQPQHFGDGTRLSIL.